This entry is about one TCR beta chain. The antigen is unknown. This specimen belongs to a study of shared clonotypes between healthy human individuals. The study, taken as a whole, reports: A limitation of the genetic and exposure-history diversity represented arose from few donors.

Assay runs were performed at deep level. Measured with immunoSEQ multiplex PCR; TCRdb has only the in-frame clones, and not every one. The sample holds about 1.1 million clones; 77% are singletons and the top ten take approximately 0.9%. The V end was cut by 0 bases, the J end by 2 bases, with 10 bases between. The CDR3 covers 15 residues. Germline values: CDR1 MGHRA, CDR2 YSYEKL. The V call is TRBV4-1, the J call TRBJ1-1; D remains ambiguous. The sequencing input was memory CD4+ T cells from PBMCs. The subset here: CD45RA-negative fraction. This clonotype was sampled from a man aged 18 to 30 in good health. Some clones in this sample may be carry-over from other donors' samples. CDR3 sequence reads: CASSQDWRSNTEAFF. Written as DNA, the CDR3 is TGCGCCAGCAGCCAAGATTGGCGGAGTAACACTGAAGCTTTCTTT.